These 15 T cell receptor beta chains share one sample of origin, sequenced in a study of response to subunit inactivated influenza vaccine (dated by TCRdb to 2016 to 2019). Receptors were amplified or captured by RT-PCR. For sequencing, an Illumina HiSeq 2500 was employed. TCRdb reworked the public reads: Q25 trimming with fastp, MiXCR clone assembly, productive beta chains retained. Under each unique CDR3 protein, matching rows form one entry showing the most common genes and DNA. Recorded for this sample are fewer than 200,000 distinct CDR3 sequences; about 9% of them occurred a single time. The leading ten clones occupy roughly 11% of the sample. Here the sequenced sample was non-naive T cells sorted from PBMCs, taken on the day of vaccination. The meaning of the sample's cell subset or site label: memory T cell fraction. These receptors were taken from a middle-aged man who received an inactivated influenza vaccine. Donor details come from another sample of the same person, matched by shared clones.

At least ten counts were recorded for this clonotype. The V and J genes are TRBV3-1 and TRBJ2-5; D uncertain. V lost 0 bases and J 5 bases, leaving 4 bases between the germline ends. The CDR3 sequence is 12 residues long. Germline CDR1 LGHDT, CDR2 YNNKEL (reference sequence). CDR3 bases: TGTGCCAGCAGCCAAGATGGGGAGACCCAGTACTTC. This encodes CASSQDGETQYF.

This clonotype was seen a few times. The genes are TRBV20-1 and TRBJ2-5; no clear D. Trimming pared 0 bases from V and 2 bases from J, leaving 13 bases between. This CDR3 spans 15 amino acids. Germline CDR1 reads DFQATT; CDR2 reads SNEGSKA (reference sequence). The CDR3 DNA sequence: TGCAGTGCTAGAGATCCCACACTCCGACAAGAGACCCAGTACTTC. Translation gives CSARDPTLRQETQYF.

At least ten counts were recorded for this clonotype. The chain couples TRBV29-1 to TRBJ2-7; 7 nucleotides align to TRBD2. J was trimmed by 3 bases and V by 0 bases; bases with no gene match: 14. CDR1 is SQVTM, CDR2 ANQGSEA, per germline. This CDR3 is 17 amino acids long. The CDR3 is CSVEDRSLGGGNYEQYF. Here the CDR3 DNA reads TGCAGCGTTGAAGATCGATCACTTGGGGGGGGGAACTACGAGCAGTACTTC.

This clonotype showed up many times. The J gene is TRBJ1-1, the V gene TRBV5-1; D is undetermined. Germline V CDR1 and CDR2: SGHRS, YFSETQ. V shed 6 bases and J shed 4 bases, with 19 bases lying between them. The CDR3 extends over 15 amino acids. The CDR3 protein is CASTGASRAGTEAFF. CDR3 bases: TGCGCCAGCACAGGCGCATCCCGGGCGGGCACTGAAGCTTTCTTT.

V and J are TRBV29-1 and TRBJ2-3, with TRBD1 matching 9 bases. Looked up from germline, CDR1 is SQVTM and CDR2 is ANQGSEA. This CDR3 comprises 15 residues. V lost 7 bases and J lost 7; bases outside the gene matches: 15. CDR3 in amino acids: CSAEPRTGVQNTQYF. CDR3 nucleotide sequence: TGCAGCGCCGAGCCTCGGACAGGGGTGCAAAATACGCAGTATTTT.

In its sample, this clonotype was seen many times. This chain joins TRBV11-2 and TRBJ2-7; 7 bases fit TRBD2. V was clipped by 1 base and J by 0 bases; unmatched bases: 9. This CDR3 is built from 17 residues. In germline, CDR1 is SGHAT, CDR2 FQNNGV. In nucleotides, the CDR3 is TGTGCCAGCAGCTTAGTGGGGGGGGGGACGGGCTCCTACGAGCAGTACTTC. As protein: CASSLVGGGTGSYEQYF.

This chain connects TRBV7-2 to TRBJ2-7, with D perhaps being TRBD1 or TRBD2 (5 bases each). Germline V gene sequence: CDR1 SGHTA, CDR2 FQGNSA. V dropped 0 bases and J dropped 2 bases, with 11 bases sitting between them. The CDR3 is 15 residues long. Written as DNA, the CDR3 is TGTGCCAGCAGCTTAGCGGGGACGGAAACCTACGAGCAGTACTTC. Translation: CASSLAGTETYEQYF.

J is TRBJ1-2 and V is TRBV11-2; 7 bases fit TRBD1. CDR3 size: 14 residues. Germline V gives CDR1 SGHAT, CDR2 FQNNGV. The J segment lost 7 bases and the V segment lost 5 bases, leaving 10 bases of the junction unmatched. The CDR3 loop reads CASSLQTGRVGYTF. CDR3 DNA: TGTGCCAGCAGCCTCCAGACAGGGAGGGTTGGCTACACCTTC.

This clonotype appeared many times. The chain uses TRBV2 and TRBJ1-1; maybe TRBD1 (5 bases). Germline V gene sequence: CDR1 SNHLY, CDR2 FYNNEI. V gave up 6 bases and J gave up 3 bases, with 11 bases separating them. This CDR3 region has 13 residues. CDR3 sequence reads: CASSVWGDTEAFF. In nucleotides, the CDR3 is TGTGCCAGCAGCGTCTGGGGGGACACTGAAGCTTTCTTT. The whole variable domain, remainder taken from reference TRBV2 and TRBJ1-1, is EPEVTQTPSHQVTQMGQEVILRCVPISNHLYFYWYRQILGQKVEFLVSFYNNEISEKSEIFDDQFSVERPDGSNFTLKIRSTKLEDSAMYFCASSVWGDTEAFFGQGTRLTVV.

The V call is TRBV11-2, the J call TRBJ2-6; 9 positions agree with TRBD1. From germline, CDR1 is SGHAT and CDR2 FQNNGV. Losses at the gene ends were 6 bases for V and 4 bases for J; bases not matched to a gene: 7. This CDR3 is built from 16 residues. CDR3 bases: TGTGCCAGCAGGCTACAGGGGGCGCCCGGGGCCAACGTCCTGACTTTC. Protein sequence: CASRLQGAPGANVLTF.

This clonotype was counted a few times. This chain connects TRBV2 to TRBJ2-1, with 7 bases identical to TRBD2. In germline, CDR1 is SNHLY, CDR2 FYNNEI. There are 16 residues in the CDR3. J gave up 0 bases and V 4 bases, and 6 bases lay outside the gene matches. Here the CDR3 DNA reads TGTGCCAGCAGTGGGCTAGCGGAAGTCTCCTACAATGAGCAGTTCTTC. Protein product: CASSGLAEVSYNEQFF.

The chain employs TRBV6-1 and TRBJ2-7; D gene ambiguous. The CDR3 sequence is 11 residues long. V gave up 7 bases and J gave up 3 bases, with 7 bases separating them. Germline loops: CDR1 MNHNS, CDR2 SASEGT. The CDR3 DNA sequence: TGTGCCAGCACCCTGAACTACGAGCAGTACTTC. It translates to CASTLNYEQYF.

The CDR3 spells CSATGGDLSFEYF. The CDR3 nucleotides are TGCAGTGCTACAGGGGGCGATTTAAGTTTTGAGTACTTC. This rearrangement joins TRBV20-1 to TRBJ2-4, with 8 nucleotides matching TRBD1. The CDR3 is 13 amino acids. V gave up 4 bases and J gave up 14 bases; unmatched junction bases: 13. Germline V gene sequence: CDR1 DFQATT, CDR2 SNEGSKA (reference sequence).

In this sample, this clonotype turned up many times. The chain carries TRBV15 and TRBJ2-3; 7 nucleotides match TRBD1. The junction had 12 bases not matched to a gene; V was cut back by 4 bases and J by 8 bases. The CDR3 length is 15 residues. CDR1 and CDR2 from the germline V gene are LNHNV and YYDKDF (reference sequence). The CDR3 region is CATSKQGRSPLTQYF. Written as DNA, the CDR3 is TGTGCCACCAGCAAACAGGGGCGGAGCCCACTTACGCAGTATTTT.

V gene TRBV12-3 or TRBV12-4 combines with J gene TRBJ1-3; 7 nucleotides match TRBD1. V gave up 10 bases and J gave up 0 bases; unmatched junction bases: 6. This CDR3 comprises 14 residues. CDR3 in amino acids: CATGQESSGNTIYF. CDR3 DNA sequence: TGTGCCACTGGACAGGAGAGCTCTGGAAACACCATATATTTT.